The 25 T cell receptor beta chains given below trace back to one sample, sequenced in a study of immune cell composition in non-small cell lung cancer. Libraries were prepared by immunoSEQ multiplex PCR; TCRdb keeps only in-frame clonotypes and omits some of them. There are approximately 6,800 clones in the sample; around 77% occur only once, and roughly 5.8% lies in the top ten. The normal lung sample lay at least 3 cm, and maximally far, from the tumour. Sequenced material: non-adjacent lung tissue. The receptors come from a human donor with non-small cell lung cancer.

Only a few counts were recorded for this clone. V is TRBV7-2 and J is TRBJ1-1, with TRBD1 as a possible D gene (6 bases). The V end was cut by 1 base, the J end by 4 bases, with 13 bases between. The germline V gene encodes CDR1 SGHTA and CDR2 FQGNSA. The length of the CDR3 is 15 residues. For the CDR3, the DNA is TGTGCCAGCAGCTTAGGTGGGGGCGGCGTCACTGAAGCTTTCTTT. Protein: CASSLGGGGVTEAFF.

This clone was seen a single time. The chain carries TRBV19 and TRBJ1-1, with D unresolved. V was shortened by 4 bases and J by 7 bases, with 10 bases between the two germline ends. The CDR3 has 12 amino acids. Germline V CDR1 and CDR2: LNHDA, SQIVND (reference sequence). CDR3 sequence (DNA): TGTGCCAGTAGTAATTGGGCAGTTGAAGCTTTCTTT. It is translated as CASSNWAVEAFF.

CDR3: CASSPDREGYTF. DNA for the CDR3: TGTGCCAGCTCACCAGACAGGGAAGGCTACACCTTC. This chain connects TRBV18 to TRBJ1-2; the match to TRBD1 covers 7 bases. The CDR3 runs to 12 residues. Germline V lookup: CDR1 KGHSH, CDR2 LQKENI. Trimming cost V 2 bases and J 8 bases; bases outside gene matches: 2.

The CDR3 loop reads CAITTGQGKNEQFF. In DNA, the CDR3 is TGTGCCATCACCACGGGACAGGGAAAGAATGAGCAGTTCTTC. The rearrangement joins TRBV10-3 to TRBJ2-1; 9 bases agree with TRBD1. This CDR3 is 14 amino acids long. Unmatched junction bases numbered 8, after V lost 7 bases and J lost 7 bases. The V gene's germline CDR1 is ENHRY and CDR2 SYGVKD.

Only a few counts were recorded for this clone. The CDR3 DNA is TGTGCCACCAGCAGAGATCTAGCTAGCGGGGGATACAATGAGCAGTTCTTC. Its translation is CATSRDLASGGYNEQFF. The gene calls are TRBV15 and TRBJ2-1, with TRBD2 matching 10 bases. The junction had 6 bases not matched to a gene; V was cut back by 0 bases and J by 4 bases. Germline values: CDR1 LNHNV, CDR2 YYDKDF (reference sequence). This CDR3 is built from 17 residues.

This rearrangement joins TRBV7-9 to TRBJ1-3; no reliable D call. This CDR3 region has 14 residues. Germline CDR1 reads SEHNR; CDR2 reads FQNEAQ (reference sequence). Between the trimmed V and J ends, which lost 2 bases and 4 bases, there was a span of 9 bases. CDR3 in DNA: TGTGCCAGCAGCTTAAGCGGTTCGGGAAACACCATATATTTT. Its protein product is CASSLSGSGNTIYF.

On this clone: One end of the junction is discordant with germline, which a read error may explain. The CDR3 bases are TGTGCCAGCAGCTTAGATTTTACCCGGTCCCCTCAGGGGGTCTTC. It codes for CASSLDFTRSPQGVF. The chain is built from TRBV7-2 and TRBJ2-1; 7 positions agree with TRBD1. This CDR3 spans 15 amino acids. Germline CDR1 SGHTA, CDR2 FQGNSA.

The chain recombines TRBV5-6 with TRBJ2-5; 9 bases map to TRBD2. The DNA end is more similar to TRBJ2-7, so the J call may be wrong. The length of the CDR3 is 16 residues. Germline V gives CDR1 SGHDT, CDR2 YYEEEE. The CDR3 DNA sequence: TGTGCCAGCAGCTTGGCGGGGACTAGCTTGTCCTACGAGCAGTACTTC. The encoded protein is CASSLAGTSLSYEQYF.

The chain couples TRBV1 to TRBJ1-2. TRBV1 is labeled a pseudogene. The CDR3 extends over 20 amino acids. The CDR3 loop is CTSSQDAGGISPAYDYGYTF. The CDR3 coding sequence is TGCACCAGCAGCCAAGATGCCGGAGGCATATCCCCCGCATATGACTATGGCTACACCTTC.

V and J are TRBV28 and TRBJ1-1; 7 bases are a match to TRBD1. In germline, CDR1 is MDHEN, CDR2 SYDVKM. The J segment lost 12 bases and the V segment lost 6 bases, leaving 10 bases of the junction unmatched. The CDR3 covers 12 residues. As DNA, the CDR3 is TGTGCCAGCAGAGGACAGGTCGTTGGGTCTTTCTTT. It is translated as CASRGQVVGSFF.

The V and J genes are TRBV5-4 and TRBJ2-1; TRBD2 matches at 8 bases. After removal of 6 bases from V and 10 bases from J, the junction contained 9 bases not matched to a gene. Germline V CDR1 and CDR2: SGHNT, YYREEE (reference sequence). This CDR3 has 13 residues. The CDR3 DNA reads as TGTGCCAGCAAGAAGCGGGAGTGGGTCGAGCAGTTCTTC. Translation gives CASKKREWVEQFF.

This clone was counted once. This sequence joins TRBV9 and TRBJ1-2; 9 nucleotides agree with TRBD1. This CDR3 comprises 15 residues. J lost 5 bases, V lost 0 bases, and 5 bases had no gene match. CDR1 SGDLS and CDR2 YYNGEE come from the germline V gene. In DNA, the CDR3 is TGTGCCAGCAGCGTAGACAGCGGGACAGGGTATGGCTACACCTTC. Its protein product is CASSVDSGTGYGYTF.

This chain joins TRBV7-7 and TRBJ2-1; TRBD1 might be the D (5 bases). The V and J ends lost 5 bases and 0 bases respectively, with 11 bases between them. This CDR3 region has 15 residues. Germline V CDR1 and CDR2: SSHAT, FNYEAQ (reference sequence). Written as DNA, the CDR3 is TGTGCCAGCAGCATACAGGCAAGCTCCTACAATGAGCAGTTCTTC. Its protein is CASSIQASSYNEQFF.

DNA for the CDR3: TGTGCCAGCTGCGGGCAGGGGACATTTAACTATGGCTACACCTTC. This encodes CASCGQGTFNYGYTF. This chain uses TRBV28 with TRBJ1-2, with D perhaps TRBD1 (6 bases). V lost 8 bases and J 1 base, leaving 17 bases between the germline ends. The CDR3 covers 15 residues. Germline assignment: CDR1 MDHEN and CDR2 SYDVKM.

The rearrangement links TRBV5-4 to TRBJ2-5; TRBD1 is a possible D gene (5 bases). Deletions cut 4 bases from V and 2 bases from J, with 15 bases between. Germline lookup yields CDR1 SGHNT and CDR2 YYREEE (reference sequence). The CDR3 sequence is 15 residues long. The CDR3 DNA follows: TGTGCCAGCAGCGCGTTAAGGGGTCCTCAAGAGACCCAGTACTTC. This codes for CASSALRGPQETQYF.

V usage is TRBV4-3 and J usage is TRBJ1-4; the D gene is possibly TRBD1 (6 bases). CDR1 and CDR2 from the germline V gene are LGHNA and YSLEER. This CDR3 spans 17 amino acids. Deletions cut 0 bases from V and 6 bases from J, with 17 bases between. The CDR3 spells CASSQDRSRGGYEKLFF. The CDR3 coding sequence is TGCGCCAGCAGCCAAGATCGGTCGCGAGGGGGATATGAAAAACTGTTTTTT.

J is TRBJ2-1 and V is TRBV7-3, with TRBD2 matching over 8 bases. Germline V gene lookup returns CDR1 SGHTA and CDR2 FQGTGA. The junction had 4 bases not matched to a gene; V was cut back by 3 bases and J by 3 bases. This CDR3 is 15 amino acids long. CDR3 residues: CASSLDGRVYNEQFF. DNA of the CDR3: TGTGCCAGCAGCTTGGACGGGAGGGTCTACAATGAGCAGTTCTTC.

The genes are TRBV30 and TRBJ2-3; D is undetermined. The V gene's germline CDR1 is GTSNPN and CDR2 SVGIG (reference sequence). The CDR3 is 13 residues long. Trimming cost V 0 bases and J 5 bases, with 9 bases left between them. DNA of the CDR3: TGTGCCTGGAGTGTACGACTCAGAGATACGCAGTATTTT. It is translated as CAWSVRLRDTQYF.

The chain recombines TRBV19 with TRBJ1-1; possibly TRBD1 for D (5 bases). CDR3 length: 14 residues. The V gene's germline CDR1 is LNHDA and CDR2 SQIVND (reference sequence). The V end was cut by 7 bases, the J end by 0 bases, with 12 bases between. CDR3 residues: CASTWEGMNTEAFF. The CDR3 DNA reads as TGTGCCAGTACTTGGGAGGGGATGAACACTGAAGCTTTCTTT.

In DNA form, the CDR3 reads TGTGCTAGTGGTTTGTCACTCTCGGGGACAGGAGGAATAGGGGAGCAGTTCTTC. Translating gives CASGLSLSGTGGIGEQFF. V is TRBV12-5 and J is TRBJ2-1; TRBD1 agrees at 8 bases. Germline V gene sequence: CDR1 LGHNT, CDR2 FRNRAP. Trimming cost V 2 bases and J 10 bases; bases outside gene matches: 19. The CDR3 is 18 residues long.

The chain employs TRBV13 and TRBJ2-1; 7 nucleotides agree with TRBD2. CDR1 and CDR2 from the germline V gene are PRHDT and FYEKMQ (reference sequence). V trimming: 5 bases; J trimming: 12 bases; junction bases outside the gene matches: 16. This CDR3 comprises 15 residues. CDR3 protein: CASSPRDYPRSGQFF. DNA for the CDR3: TGTGCCAGCAGCCCCCGGGACTACCCTAGATCGGGGCAGTTCTTC. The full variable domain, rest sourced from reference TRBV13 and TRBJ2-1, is AAGVIQSPRHLIKEKRETATLKCYPIPRHDTVYWYQQGPGQDPQFLISFYEKMQSDKGSIPDRFSAQQFSDYHSELNMSSLELGDSALYFCASSPRDYPRSGQFFGPGTRLTVL.

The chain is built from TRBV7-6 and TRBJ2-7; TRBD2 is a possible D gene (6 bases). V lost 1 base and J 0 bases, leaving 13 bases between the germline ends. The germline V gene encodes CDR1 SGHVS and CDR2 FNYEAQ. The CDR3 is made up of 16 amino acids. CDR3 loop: CASSLVRSGSSYEQYF. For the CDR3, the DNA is TGTGCCAGCAGCTTAGTACGGTCCGGGAGCTCCTACGAGCAGTACTTC. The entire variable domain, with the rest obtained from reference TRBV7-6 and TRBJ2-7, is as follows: GAGVSQSPRYKVTKRGQDVALRCDPISGHVSLYWYRQALGQGPEFLTYFNYEAQQDKSGLPNDRFSAERPEGSISTLTIQRTEQRDSAMYRCASSLVRSGSSYEQYFGPGTRLTVT.

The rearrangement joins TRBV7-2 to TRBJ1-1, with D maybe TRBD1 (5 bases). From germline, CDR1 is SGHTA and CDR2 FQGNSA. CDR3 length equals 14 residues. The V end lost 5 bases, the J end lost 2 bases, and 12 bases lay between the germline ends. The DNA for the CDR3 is TGTGCCAGCAGCCGCGACAGCCTCAACACTGAAGCTTTCTTT. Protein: CASSRDSLNTEAFF.

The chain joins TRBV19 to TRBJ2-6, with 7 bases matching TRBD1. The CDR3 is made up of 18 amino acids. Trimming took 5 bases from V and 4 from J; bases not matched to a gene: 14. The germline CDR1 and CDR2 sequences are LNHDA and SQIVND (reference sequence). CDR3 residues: CASSEGTEGIDGANVLTF. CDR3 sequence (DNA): TGTGCCAGTAGTGAAGGGACAGAGGGGATTGACGGGGCCAACGTCCTGACTTTC.

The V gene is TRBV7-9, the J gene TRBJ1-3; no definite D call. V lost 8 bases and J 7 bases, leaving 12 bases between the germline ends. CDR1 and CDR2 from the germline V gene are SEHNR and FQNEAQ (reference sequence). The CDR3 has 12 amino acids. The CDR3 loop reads CASQGLRNTIYF. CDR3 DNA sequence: TGTGCCAGCCAAGGACTCAGGAACACCATATATTTT.